This TCR beta chain was recorded in a study of CD8 T cells in ankylosing spondylitis. V gave up 4 bases and J gave up 8 bases; unmatched junction bases: 8. Per the germline V gene, CDR1 is SGHRS and CDR2 is YFSETQ. The CDR3 is made up of 15 amino acids. In the case of this clonotype: Its target is not known.

Molecular-barcoded quantitative 5'-RACE produced these TCR beta libraries. TCRdb itself ran the 5' RACE reads through MiXCR, one entry per CDR3 protein. The sample lists 470,000 or so distinct CDR3 sequences, roughly 27% occurring once. The study's findings and limits: Previous work reported some of these motif variants in the synovial fluid and blood of reactive arthritis. A motif in TCR beta, a set of eight or nine highly homologous variants, appeared characteristic of ankylosing spondylitis blood. Disease-linked clones displayed a CD8+ phenotype and appeared relatively rarely in peripheral blood. Within matched ankylosing spondylitis synovial fluid, disease-linked clones were reportedly significantly enriched.

V and J are TRBV5-1 and TRBJ2-1, with 11 positions matching TRBD2. The sample comprised blood, either unsorted or a sorted T cell fraction (not recorded which). This clonotype originated in a male donor with ankylosing spondylitis. CDR3 sequence: CASSPRLAGTYEQFF. CDR3 nucleotide sequence: TGCGCCAGCAGCCCCCGACTAGCGGGAACATATGAGCAGTTCTTC.